The clone carrying this T cell receptor (beta chain) has more than one count but fewer than ten. Its antigen is still unknown. Between the trimmed V and J ends, which lost 4 bases and 2 bases, there was a span of 4 bases. The length of the CDR3 is 12 residues. Germline loops: CDR1 SGHNT, CDR2 YENEEA. The protocol was immunoSEQ multiplex PCR, while the TCRdb copy is restricted to in-frame clones and leaves out a portion. The profile shows about 88,000 clones, approximately 89% of them singletons. These data are taken from a study of graft-versus-host responses after intestinal transplantation. Study in general: Each recipient received anti-thymocyte globulin induction, then tacrolimus and steroids for about 3 years.

Whole-study findings and limits: Where graft-donor T cell macrochimerism was present, patients had high graft-versus-host to host-versus-graft clonal ratios in allografts. GvH clone levels peaked in circulation, and this peak was associated with early post-transplant HvG declines.

This clonotype was obtained from a human donor who was the organ donor for an intestinal transplant. The sample in question was unstimulated CD4+ T cells sorted from spleen or lymph node cells, obtained before transplant. The V and J genes are TRBV11-3 and TRBJ2-3; the D is unclear. DNA for the CDR3: TGTGCCAGCAGCTCCTACACAGATACGCAGTATTTT. Its protein is CASSSYTDTQYF.